Given below is one T cell receptor (beta chain) in context. Then a second PCR, running about 6 to 11 cycles, was carried out with a sample-barcoded 5' primer and a J-beta primer mix. A single record per CDR3 protein comes from TCRdb applying MiXCR to the 5' RACE reads. The data contain over a million distinct CDR3 sequences, under 45% of them singletons. Looked up from germline, CDR1 is SGHVS and CDR2 is FQNEAQ. The CDR3 contains 17 residues. The trim removed 3 bases at V and 0 bases at J, leaving 10 bases unmatched. The data belong to a study of blood T cells in healthy people across ages. This chain uses TRBV7-8 with TRBJ2-7; TRBD2 matches 8 bases. This receptor was taken from a woman aged 60-75 years in good health. Specimen: blood. The CDR3 loop is CASSFPRGGGSSYEQYF. The DNA for the CDR3 is TGTGCCAGCAGCTTCCCCCGGGGGGGCGGGAGCTCCTACGAGCAGTACTTC.